These 12 T cell receptor beta chains were all obtained from the same sample, sequenced in a study of cytomegalovirus exposure and HLA in healthy donors. Both 60 Vbeta primers and 13 Jbeta primers went into the PCR. Clones were sequenced by immunoSEQ multiplex PCR, and TCRdb holds only the in-frame ones, with some missing. The sample shows around 160,000 clones, approximately 85% of them seen only once. The material sequenced was PBMCs. These TCRs come from a man between 18 and 29 years old in good health and CMV-seropositive.

The CDR3: CASSRREREAFF. CDR3 nucleotides: TGTGCCAGCAGCCGCCGGGAGCGGGAAGCTTTCTTT. This sequence joins TRBV5-6 and TRBJ1-1; D call uncertain. This CDR3 is 12 amino acids long. V was trimmed by 4 bases and J by 8 bases, leaving 12 bases between them. CDR1 and CDR2 (germline): SGHDT, YYEEEE.

The table lists this clone with a few counts. The chain is built from TRBV5-1 and TRBJ1-3; weak D call: TRBD1 (6 bases). There are 14 residues in the CDR3. The ends were cut back, 4 bases at V and 4 bases at J, with 12 bases in the middle. Germline loops: CDR1 SGHRS, CDR2 YFSETQ. The CDR3 spells CASSRDTAGNTIYF. The CDR3 region has the DNA TGCGCCAGCAGCCGGGACACTGCAGGAAACACCATATATTTT.

Turning to this clone: The sample contains more than one DNA sequence encoding this CDR3. The chain combines TRBV30 with TRBJ2-7; D ambiguous. V lost 2 bases to trimming and J lost 3 bases, with 11 bases between them. Germline V gene lookup returns CDR1 GTSNPN and CDR2 SVGIG (reference sequence). This CDR3 is 13 amino acids long. In nucleotides, the CDR3 is TGTGCCTGGAGTTCAGCGATGAACTACGAGCAGTACTTC. It translates to CAWSSAMNYEQYF.

This clone was recorded once. The rearrangement links TRBV5-1 to TRBJ2-5, with 8 bases that match TRBD1. V was clipped by 4 bases and J by 2 bases; unmatched bases: 7. CDR3 size: 15 residues. Germline-derived CDR1 and CDR2 are SGHRS and YFSETQ. Here the CDR3 DNA reads TGCGCCAGCAGCCCAGATCGGACAGGGCAAGAGACCCAGTACTTC. Translated, it gives CASSPDRTGQETQYF.

The chain recombines TRBV2 with TRBJ1-3; D may be TRBD1 (5 bases). CDR1 is SNHLY and CDR2 is FYNNEI in the germline V gene. The CDR3 runs to 15 residues. V gave up 6 bases and J gave up 0 bases, with 12 bases separating them. CDR3 coding DNA: TGTGCCAGCAGGGCCGACAGTAGCTCTGGAAACACCATATATTTT. This codes for CASRADSSSGNTIYF.

This clone came up a few times. The V and J genes are TRBV10-2 and TRBJ2-7, with 8 bases lining up with TRBD2. The trim removed 11 bases at V and 0 bases at J, leaving 9 bases unmatched. From germline, CDR1 is WSHSY and CDR2 SAAADI. The CDR3 covers 14 residues. The CDR3 loop is CAVERRGGSYEQYF. CDR3 nucleotide sequence: TGCGCCGTAGAGCGTCGGGGGGGCTCCTACGAGCAGTACTTC.

Only a few counts were recorded for this clone. The chain recombines TRBV6-5 with TRBJ1-3; no firm D call. V was shortened by 5 bases and J by 2 bases, with 13 bases between the two germline ends. Germline-derived CDR1 and CDR2 are MNHEY and SVGAGI. CDR3 length equals 15 residues. The CDR3 bases are TGTGCCAGCAGTCGTTCGGGAGACGCTGGAAACACCATATATTTT. It yields the protein CASSRSGDAGNTIYF.

The chain links TRBV7-3 to TRBJ2-6, with 11 bases aligning to TRBD2. This CDR3 is built from 19 residues. J was trimmed by 0 bases and V by 5 bases; bases with no gene match: 9. Germline CDR1 SGHTA, CDR2 FQGTGA. In DNA form, the CDR3 reads TGTGCCAGCAGCCCCCGACTAGCGGGGACTTTCTCTGGGGCCAACGTCCTGACTTTC. Encoded protein: CASSPRLAGTFSGANVLTF. Full variable domain (rest looked up from reference TRBV7-3 and TRBJ2-6): GAGVSQTPSNKVTEKGKYVELRCDPISGHTALYWYRQSLGQGPEFLIYFQGTGAADDSGLPNDRFFAVRPEGSVSTLKIQRTERGDSAVYLCASSPRLAGTFSGANVLTFGAGSRLTVL.

The chain uses TRBV7-2 and TRBJ2-2; TRBD1 agrees at 8 bases. J lost 11 bases, V lost 4 bases, and 18 bases had no gene match. Germline V lookup: CDR1 SGHTA, CDR2 FQGNSA. The CDR3 has 17 residues. Written as DNA, the CDR3 is TGTGCCAGCAGCTACCCCGGACAGGGACTTCGTAATGAAGAGCTGTTTTTT. Translating it yields CASSYPGQGLRNEELFF.

The chain combines TRBV19 with TRBJ2-1, with 10 bases aligning to TRBD2. Germline loops: CDR1 LNHDA, CDR2 SQIVND (reference sequence). The CDR3 is 16 amino acids. The V gene end was trimmed by 5 bases and the J gene end by 4 bases; junction bases not matched to a gene: 8. The CDR3 nucleotides read TGTGCCAGTAGTTCGAAGCGGGGGGGGTTTTACAATGAGCAGTTCTTC. It codes for CASSSKRGGFYNEQFF.

The V gene is TRBV2, the J gene TRBJ2-7, with unresolved D. Trimming removed 0 bases at V and 6 bases at J, with 9 bases between. The germline V gene encodes CDR1 SNHLY and CDR2 FYNNEI. This CDR3 is 13 amino acids long. The DNA of the CDR3 is TGTGCCAGCAGTGAAGCGCGCAAATCCGAGCAGTACTTC. This translates into CASSEARKSEQYF. Complete variable domain (other parts from reference TRBV2 and TRBJ2-7): EPEVTQTPSHQVTQMGQEVILRCVPISNHLYFYWYRQILGQKVEFLVSFYNNEISEKSEIFDDQFSVERPDGSNFTLKIRSTKLEDSAMYFCASSEARKSEQYFGPGTRLTVT.

The chain uses TRBV30 and TRBJ1-4, with 8 nucleotides matching TRBD1. CDR1 and CDR2 from the germline V gene are GTSNPN and SVGIG (reference sequence). The CDR3 totals 15 residues. V was pared by 3 bases and J by 10 bases, with 13 bases of the junction left unmatched. This chain's CDR3 is CAWRVRTGTSGKLFF. CDR3 nucleotide sequence: TGTGCCTGGAGGGTTCGGACAGGGACGTCCGGAAAACTGTTTTTT.